The 5 T cell receptor beta chains in this list originate from one sample, sequenced in a study of T-cell reconstitution after alpha-beta-depleted transplantation in children. Preparation of the TCRbeta library used unique molecular identifiers. TCRdb called the PCR reads again in MiXCR, with one record for every CDR3 protein. Of hundreds of thousands of distinct CDR3 sequences in the sample, 15% to 20% were seen once. The specimen was PBMCs, mostly from graft donor cells, collected 360 days after TCRalphabeta/CD19-depleted stem cell transplant. These TCRs come from a boy younger than two who had a stem cell transplant for Wiskott-Aldrich syndrome, so the T cells may come from the graft donor.

Here the CDR3 reads CASSSLGQGATLTRGLQETQYF. The DNA of the CDR3 is TGTGCCAGCAGCTCTTTGGGACAGGGGGCGACCCTGACAAGGGGATTACAAGAGACCCAGTACTTC. The chain links TRBV7-1 to TRBJ2-5; 12 nucleotides line up with TRBD1. TRBV7-1 is flagged as an ORF with uncertain function. V was pared by 3 bases and J by 2 bases, with 22 bases of the junction left unmatched. This CDR3 region has 22 residues.

In its sample, this clonotype was seen a few times. The CDR3 DNA reads as TGTGCCAGCAGCCGTCGCTGGAAGGGGTTGACTAGCGGGAGGTACAATGAGCAGTTCTTC. It codes for CASSRRWKGLTSGRYNEQFF. The chain links TRBV11-2 to TRBJ2-1; 13 nucleotides match TRBD2. The CDR3 spans 20 residues. V shed 5 bases and J 4 bases; nucleotides not matched to a gene: 17. Germline CDR1 is SGHAT and CDR2 is FQNNGV.

The chain employs TRBV24-1 and TRBJ2-5; either TRBD1 or TRBD2 may supply D (5 bases each). The CDR3 is 17 residues long. The ends were cut back, 3 bases at V and 1 base at J, with 17 bases in the middle. CDR1 and CDR2 (germline): KGHDR, SFDVKD. This CDR3 reads CATSDPRGEGSQETQYF. In DNA, the CDR3 is TGTGCCACCAGTGATCCTAGGGGAGAAGGATCCCAAGAGACCCAGTACTTC.

The CDR3 spells CAGQIGGRQETQYF. In nucleotides, the CDR3 is TGTGCCGGACAGATTGGGGGGCGGCAAGAGACCCAGTACTTC. The chain uses TRBV7-9 and TRBJ2-5; the D gene could be TRBD1 or TRBD2 (6 bases each). The CDR3 consists of 14 residues. Germline CDR1 is SEHNR and CDR2 is FQNEAQ (reference sequence). V was pared by 11 bases and J by 2 bases, with 18 bases between.

This clonotype was detected many times. The chain uses TRBV6-2 or TRBV6-3 and TRBJ2-7; 13 bases are a match to TRBD2. After removal of 1 base from V and 7 bases from J, the junction contained 7 bases not matched to a gene. This CDR3 has 16 residues. CDR1 MNHEY and CDR2 SVGEGT come from the germline V gene. The CDR3 is CASSYFRTSGRKEQYF. The CDR3 coding sequence is TGTGCCAGCAGTTACTTCCGGACTAGCGGGAGAAAGGAGCAGTACTTC.